This is a list of T cell receptor beta chains from one sample in a study of preoperative IRX-2 immunotherapy in early breast cancer. Generated by immunoSEQ multiplex PCR, the TCRdb table keeps only in-frame clones and is missing some. Of under 15,000 clones in the sample, approximately 90% are singletons; the top ten hold about 27%. This specimen was taken from a patient treated with IRX-2 immunotherapy. The receptor set was obtained from a human donor with breast cancer. The CDR3 runs from the conserved cysteine through the conserved F or W. The order of the fields is clone size, V gene, D gene, J gene, CDR3 protein. The D gene is left open where the match is weak. Only some rows state a clone size, as once, few, many or a class for expanded clones.

NA	TRBV27	TRBD1	TRBJ2-2	CASKGGLNTGELFF
NA	TRBV5-5	TRBD1	TRBJ1-3	CASSRGTAGNTIYF
few	TRBV10-2	NA	TRBJ1-5	CASSETQGLQHF
NA	TRBV28	NA	TRBJ1-2	CASSIGRNYYGYTF
NA	TRBV19	NA	TRBJ2-7	CASRGVYEQYF
NA	TRBV10-3	NA	TRBJ2-1	CAIRVTGEGRNEQFF
NA	TRBV28	TRBD1	TRBJ1-6	CASSLPPGTGVGLSPLHF
NA	TRBV5-1	TRBD2	TRBJ2-3	CASSIRLAGSTDTQYF
once	TRBV7-2	TRBD1	TRBJ1-1	CASSPMTGGNTEAFF
once	TRBV18	NA	TRBJ1-1	CASSQEEVNTEAFF
NA	TRBV5-1	TRBD2	TRBJ2-1	CASSFLGGGLSYNEQFF
few	TRBV29-1	NA	TRBJ1-1	CSVEDNYGRFYEMNTEAFF
NA	TRBV21-1	NA	TRBJ1-5	CASSKKKGGQDNQPQHF
NA	TRBV27	TRBD1	TRBJ1-2	CASSLSGSTGEGYTF
NA	TRBV18	NA	TRBJ2-3	CASSPPLDTQYF
NA	TRBV6-6	NA	TRBJ1-1	CASSPEGSLNTEAFF
once	TRBV4-1	NA	TRBJ2-3	CASSRGNGGDTQYF
NA	TRBV18	NA	TRBJ2-2	CASSPGGRGTNTGELFF
NA	TRBV11-3	NA	TRBJ1-5	CASSLGQVSAPQPQHF
NA	TRBV9	TRBD1	TRBJ2-7	CASSAGQDAYEQYF
NA	TRBV7-8	TRBD1	TRBJ1-6	CASSPRTGGSYNSPLHF
NA	TRBV7-7	NA	TRBJ2-3	CASSLGGYTDTQYF
NA	TRBV19	TRBD1	TRBJ1-2	CASSMGRGGRGYTF
NA	TRBV6-5	NA	TRBJ2-7	CASSYSTRYEQYF
NA	TRBV19	TRBD1	TRBJ1-1	CASSNDRGGHTEAFF
NA	TRBV28	TRBD1	TRBJ1-5	CASSPGQIYSNQPQHF
NA	TRBV6-1	NA	TRBJ1-2	CASSTGPSYGYTF
NA	TRBV28	TRBD2	TRBJ2-7	CASSSPYPDQRGNYEQYF
NA	TRBV30	TRBD2	TRBJ2-1	CAWSLLAGPYNEQFF
NA	TRBV7-3	TRBD2	TRBJ2-3	CASSPGTSADTQYF
NA	TRBV5-1	TRBD1	TRBJ2-1	CASSLNGQGVNEQFF
NA	TRBV19	NA	TRBJ1-1	CASSMGSEAFF
NA	TRBV4-2	TRBD2	TRBJ2-1	CASSPVPSGGYNEQFF
once	TRBV5-1	TRBD1	TRBJ1-2	CASSPGGTGGRYGYTF
NA	TRBV18	NA	TRBJ1-5	CASSLLGEGNQPQHF
NA	TRBV2	NA	TRBJ2-2	CASSSSTGELFF
NA	TRBV5-1	TRBD2	TRBJ2-3	CASSLAGVLAGGRTDTQYF
NA	TRBV5-1	TRBD1	TRBJ2-7	CASSRGTGYVEQYF
NA	TRBV25-1	NA	TRBJ1-6	CASSGGDGSPLHF
NA	TRBV6-1	NA	TRBJ1-5	CASSVSFGGAQPQHF
NA	TRBV29-1	NA	TRBJ1-2	CSVDVNGGGYGYTF
once	TRBV5-6	TRBD1	TRBJ1-2	CASSWTGYHYGYTF
NA	TRBV28	TRBD1	TRBJ2-3	CASRGRVGQSTDTQYF
once	TRBV18	NA	TRBJ1-2	CASSPPREGYTF
NA	TRBV30	NA	TRBJ2-5	CAWRTSGGETQYF
NA	TRBV11-3	NA	TRBJ2-3	CASSLGTGTDSDTQYF
once	TRBV7-6	NA	TRBJ1-2	CASSPVAGANYGYTF
few	TRBV9	TRBD1	TRBJ1-1	CASSVGDRGRDTEAFF
NA	TRBV20-1	NA	TRBJ1-2	CSAATGNGYTF
NA	TRBV7-6	TRBD1	TRBJ2-7	CASSIATGGSYEQYF
NA	TRBV6-5	TRBD2	TRBJ2-3	CAIRGLATDTQYF
once	TRBV5-1	NA	TRBJ2-3	CASSSSDTQYF
NA	TRBV4-1	TRBD1	TRBJ1-3	CASSQPRIRMTGDAGNTIYF